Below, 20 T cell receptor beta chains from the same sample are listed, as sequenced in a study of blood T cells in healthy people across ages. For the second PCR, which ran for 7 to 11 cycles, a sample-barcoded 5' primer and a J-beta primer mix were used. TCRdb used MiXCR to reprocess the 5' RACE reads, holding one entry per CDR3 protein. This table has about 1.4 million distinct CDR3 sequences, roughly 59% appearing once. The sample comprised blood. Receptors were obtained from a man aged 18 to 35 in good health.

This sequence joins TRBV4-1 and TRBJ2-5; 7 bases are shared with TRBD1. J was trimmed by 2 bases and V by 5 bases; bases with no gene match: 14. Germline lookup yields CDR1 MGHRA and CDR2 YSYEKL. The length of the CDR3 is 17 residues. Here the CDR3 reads CASSSTGLGWGQETQYF. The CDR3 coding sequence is TGCGCCAGCAGCTCGACAGGGTTGGGCTGGGGACAAGAGACCCAGTACTTC.

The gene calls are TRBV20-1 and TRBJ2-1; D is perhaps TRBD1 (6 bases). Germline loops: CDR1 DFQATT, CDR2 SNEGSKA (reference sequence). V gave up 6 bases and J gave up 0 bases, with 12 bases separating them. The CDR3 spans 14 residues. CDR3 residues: CSAKGQFSYNEQFF. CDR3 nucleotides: TGCAGTGCCAAAGGACAGTTCTCCTACAATGAGCAGTTCTTC.

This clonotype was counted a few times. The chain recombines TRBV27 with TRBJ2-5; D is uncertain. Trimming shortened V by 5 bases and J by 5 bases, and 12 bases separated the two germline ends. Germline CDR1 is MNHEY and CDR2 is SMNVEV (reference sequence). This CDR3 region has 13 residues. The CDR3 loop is CASSPLGRETQYF. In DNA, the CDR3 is TGTGCCAGCAGTCCGCTAGGAAGGGAGACCCAGTACTTC.

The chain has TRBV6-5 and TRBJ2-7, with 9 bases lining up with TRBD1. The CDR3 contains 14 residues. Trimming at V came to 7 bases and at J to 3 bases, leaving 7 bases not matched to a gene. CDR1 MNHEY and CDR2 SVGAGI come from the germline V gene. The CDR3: CASTEPGQGYEQYF. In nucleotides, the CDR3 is TGTGCCAGCACCGAACCGGGACAGGGCTACGAGCAGTACTTC.

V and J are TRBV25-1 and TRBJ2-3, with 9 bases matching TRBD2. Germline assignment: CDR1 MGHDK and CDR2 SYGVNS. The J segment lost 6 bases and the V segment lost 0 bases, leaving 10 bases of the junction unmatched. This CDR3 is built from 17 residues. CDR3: CASSEYRASGASDTQYF. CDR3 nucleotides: TGTGCCAGCAGTGAATACCGGGCTAGCGGGGCTTCGGATACGCAGTATTTT.

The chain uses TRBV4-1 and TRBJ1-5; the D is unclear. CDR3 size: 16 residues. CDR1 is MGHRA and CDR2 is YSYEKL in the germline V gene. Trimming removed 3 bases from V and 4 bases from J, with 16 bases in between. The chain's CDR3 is CASSHSAFVSNQPQHF. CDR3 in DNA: TGCGCCAGCAGCCACTCCGCCTTTGTCAGTAATCAGCCCCAGCATTTT.

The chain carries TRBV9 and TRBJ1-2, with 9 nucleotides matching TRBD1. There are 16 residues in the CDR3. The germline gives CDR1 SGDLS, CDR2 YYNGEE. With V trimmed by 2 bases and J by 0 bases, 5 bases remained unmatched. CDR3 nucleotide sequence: TGTGCCAGCAGCGTCGACGGGACAGGGACTAACTATGGCTACACCTTC. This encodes CASSVDGTGTNYGYTF. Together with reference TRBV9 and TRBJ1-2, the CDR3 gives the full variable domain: DSGVTQTPKHLITATGQRVTLRCSPRSGDLSVYWYQQSLDQGLQFLIQYYNGEERAKGNILERFSAQQFPDLHSELNLSSLELGDSALYFCASSVDGTGTNYGYTFGSGTRLTVV.

CDR3 amino acids: CSASVPRGEETQYF. CDR3 nucleotide sequence: TGCAGTGCTAGCGTACCGAGGGGAGAAGAGACCCAGTACTTC. The rearrangement joins TRBV20-1 to TRBJ2-5; D possibly uses TRBD1 or TRBD2 (5 bases each). This CDR3 has 14 residues. CDR1 is DFQATT, CDR2 SNEGSKA, per germline (reference sequence). The V end was cut by 3 bases, the J end by 3 bases, with 14 bases between.

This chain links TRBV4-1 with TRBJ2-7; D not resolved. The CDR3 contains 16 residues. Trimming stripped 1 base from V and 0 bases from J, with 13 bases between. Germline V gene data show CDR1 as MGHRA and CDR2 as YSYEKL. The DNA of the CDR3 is TGCGCCAGCAGCCAAGTAGGATCAGCGAGCTCCTACGAGCAGTACTTC. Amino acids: CASSQVGSASSYEQYF.

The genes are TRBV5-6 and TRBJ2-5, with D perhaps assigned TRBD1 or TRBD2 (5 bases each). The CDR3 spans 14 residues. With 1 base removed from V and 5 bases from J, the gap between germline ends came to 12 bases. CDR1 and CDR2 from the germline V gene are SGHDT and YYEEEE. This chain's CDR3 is CASSLPIEGETQYF. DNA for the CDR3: TGTGCCAGCAGCTTGCCCATTGAGGGGGAGACCCAGTACTTC. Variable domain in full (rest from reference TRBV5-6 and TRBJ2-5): DAGVTQSPTHLIKTRGQQVTLRCSPKSGHDTVSWYQQALGQGPQFIFQYYEEEERQRGNFPDRFSGHQFPNYSSELNVNALLLGDSALYLCASSLPIEGETQYFGPGTRLLVL.

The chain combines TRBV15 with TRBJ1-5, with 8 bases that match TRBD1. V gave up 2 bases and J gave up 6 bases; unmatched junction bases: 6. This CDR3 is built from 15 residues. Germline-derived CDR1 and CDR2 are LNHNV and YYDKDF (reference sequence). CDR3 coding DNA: TGTGCCACCAGCAGATCCGACAGGGGTCTTCAGCCCCAGCATTTT. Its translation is CATSRSDRGLQPQHF.

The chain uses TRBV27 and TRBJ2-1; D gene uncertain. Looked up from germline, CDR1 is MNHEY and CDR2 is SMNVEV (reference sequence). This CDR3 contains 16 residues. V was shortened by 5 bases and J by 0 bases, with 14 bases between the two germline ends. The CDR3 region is CASSTYLTSSYNEQFF. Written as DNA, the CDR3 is TGTGCCAGCAGTACATACCTTACGAGCTCCTACAATGAGCAGTTCTTC.

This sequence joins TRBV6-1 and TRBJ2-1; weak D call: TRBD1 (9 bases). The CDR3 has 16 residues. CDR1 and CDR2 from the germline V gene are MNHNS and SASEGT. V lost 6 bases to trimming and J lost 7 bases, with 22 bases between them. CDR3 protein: CASSSGTGTRGNEQFF. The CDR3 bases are TGTGCCAGCAGCTCCGGGACAGGGACTAGGGGGAATGAGCAGTTCTTC.

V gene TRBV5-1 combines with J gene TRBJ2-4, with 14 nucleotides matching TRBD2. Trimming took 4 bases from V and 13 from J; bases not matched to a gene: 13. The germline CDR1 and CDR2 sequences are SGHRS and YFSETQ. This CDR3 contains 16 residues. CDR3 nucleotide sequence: TGCGCCAGCAGCCTCCTGACTAGCGGGGGGGCAAAGGAGCAGTACTTC. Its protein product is CASSLLTSGGAKEQYF.

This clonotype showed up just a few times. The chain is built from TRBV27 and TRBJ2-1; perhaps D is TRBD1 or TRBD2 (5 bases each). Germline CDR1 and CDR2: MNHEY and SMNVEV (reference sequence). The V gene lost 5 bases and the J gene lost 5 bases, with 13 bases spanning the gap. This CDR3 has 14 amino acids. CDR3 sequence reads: CASSPGTTHNEQFF. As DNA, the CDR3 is TGTGCCAGCAGTCCAGGGACCACACACAATGAGCAGTTCTTC.

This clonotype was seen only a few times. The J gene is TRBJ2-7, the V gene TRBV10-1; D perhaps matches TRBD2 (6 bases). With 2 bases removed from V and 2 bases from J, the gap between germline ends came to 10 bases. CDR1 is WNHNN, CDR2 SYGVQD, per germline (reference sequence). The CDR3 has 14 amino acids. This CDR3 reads CASSEGDSTYEQYF. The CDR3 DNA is TGCGCCAGCAGTGAGGGGGACTCGACCTACGAGCAGTACTTC.

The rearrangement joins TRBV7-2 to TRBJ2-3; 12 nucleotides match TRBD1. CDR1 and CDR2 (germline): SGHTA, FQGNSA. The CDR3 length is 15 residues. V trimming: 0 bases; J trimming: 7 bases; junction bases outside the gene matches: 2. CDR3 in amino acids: CASSLAGQGANTQYF. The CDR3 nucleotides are TGTGCCAGCAGCTTAGCGGGACAGGGGGCAAATACGCAGTATTTT.

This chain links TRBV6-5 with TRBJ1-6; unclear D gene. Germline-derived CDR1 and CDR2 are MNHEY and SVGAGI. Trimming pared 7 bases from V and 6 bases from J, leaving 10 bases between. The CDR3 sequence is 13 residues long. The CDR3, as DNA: TGTGCCAGCAAAGAGACGGGTAATTCACCCCTCCACTTT. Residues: CASKETGNSPLHF.

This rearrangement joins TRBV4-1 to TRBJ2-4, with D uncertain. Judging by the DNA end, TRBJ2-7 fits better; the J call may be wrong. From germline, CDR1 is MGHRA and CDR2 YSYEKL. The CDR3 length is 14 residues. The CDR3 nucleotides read TGCGCCAGCAGCCAAGAGATGAGCCCCTACGAGCAGTACTTC. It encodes CASSQEMSPYEQYF.

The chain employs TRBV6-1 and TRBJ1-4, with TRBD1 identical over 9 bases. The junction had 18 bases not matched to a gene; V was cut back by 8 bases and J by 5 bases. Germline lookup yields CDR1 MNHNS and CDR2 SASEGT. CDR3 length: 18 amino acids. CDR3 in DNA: TGTGCCAGCGGAGGCTTAGCGGTTTCGGGACAGGGAAATGAAAAACTGTTTTTT. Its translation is CASGGLAVSGQGNEKLFF.